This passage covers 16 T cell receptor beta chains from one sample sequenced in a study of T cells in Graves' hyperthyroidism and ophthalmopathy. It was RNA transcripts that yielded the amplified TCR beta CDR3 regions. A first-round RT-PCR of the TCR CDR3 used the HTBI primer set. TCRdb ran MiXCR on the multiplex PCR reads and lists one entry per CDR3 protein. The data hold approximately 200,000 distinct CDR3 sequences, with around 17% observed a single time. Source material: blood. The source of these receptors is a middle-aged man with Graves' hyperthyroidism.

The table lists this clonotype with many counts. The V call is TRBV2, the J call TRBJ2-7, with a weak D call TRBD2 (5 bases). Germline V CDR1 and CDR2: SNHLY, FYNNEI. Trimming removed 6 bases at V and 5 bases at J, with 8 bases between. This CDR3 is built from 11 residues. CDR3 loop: CASSERDEQYF. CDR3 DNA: TGTGCCAGCAGCGAGAGGGACGAGCAGTACTTC. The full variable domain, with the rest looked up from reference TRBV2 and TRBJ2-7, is EPEVTQTPSHQVTQMGQEVILRCVPISNHLYFYWYRQILGQKVEFLVSFYNNEISEKSEIFDDQFSVERPDGSNFTLKIRSTKLEDSAMYFCASSERDEQYFGPGTRLTVT.

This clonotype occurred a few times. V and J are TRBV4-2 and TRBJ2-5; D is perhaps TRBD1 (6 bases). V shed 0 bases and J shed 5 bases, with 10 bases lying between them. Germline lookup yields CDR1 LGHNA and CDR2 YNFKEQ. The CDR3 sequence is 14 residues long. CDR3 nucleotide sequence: TGTGCCAGCAGCCAAGATAGGGGGATCGAGACCCAGTACTTC. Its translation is CASSQDRGIETQYF.

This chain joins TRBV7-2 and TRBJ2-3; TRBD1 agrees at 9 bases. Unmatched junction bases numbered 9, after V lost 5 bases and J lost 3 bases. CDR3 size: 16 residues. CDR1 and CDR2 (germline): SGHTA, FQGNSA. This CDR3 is CASSPRTGELTDTQYF. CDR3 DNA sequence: TGTGCCAGCAGCCCCCGGACAGGGGAGCTGACAGATACGCAGTATTTT.

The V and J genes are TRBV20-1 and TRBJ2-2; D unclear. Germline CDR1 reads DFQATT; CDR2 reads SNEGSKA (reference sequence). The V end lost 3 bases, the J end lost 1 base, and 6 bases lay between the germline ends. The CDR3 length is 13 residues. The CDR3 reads CSASHRNTGELFF. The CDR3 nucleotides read TGCAGTGCTAGTCACCGGAACACCGGGGAGCTGTTTTTT.

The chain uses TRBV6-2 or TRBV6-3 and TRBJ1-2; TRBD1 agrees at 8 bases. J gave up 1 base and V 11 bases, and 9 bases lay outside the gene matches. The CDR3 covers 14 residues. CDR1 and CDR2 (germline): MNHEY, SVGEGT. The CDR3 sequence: CAGRRTGLNYGYTF. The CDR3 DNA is TGTGCCGGACGAAGGACAGGGCTTAACTATGGCTACACCTTC.

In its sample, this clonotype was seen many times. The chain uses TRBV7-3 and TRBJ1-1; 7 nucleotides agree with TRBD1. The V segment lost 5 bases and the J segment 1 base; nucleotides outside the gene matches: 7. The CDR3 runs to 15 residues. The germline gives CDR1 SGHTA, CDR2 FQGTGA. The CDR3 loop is CASSETGAANTEAFF. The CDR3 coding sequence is TGTGCCAGCAGCGAAACAGGGGCTGCGAACACTGAAGCTTTCTTT.

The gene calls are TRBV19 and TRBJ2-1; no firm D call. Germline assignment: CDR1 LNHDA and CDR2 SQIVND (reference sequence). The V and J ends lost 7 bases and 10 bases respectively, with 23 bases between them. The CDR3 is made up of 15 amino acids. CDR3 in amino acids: CASKFKVQYPFEQFF. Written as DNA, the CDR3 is TGTGCCAGTAAGTTTAAGGTCCAGTACCCTTTCGAGCAGTTCTTC. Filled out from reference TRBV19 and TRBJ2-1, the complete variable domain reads DGGITQSPKYLFRKEGQNVTLSCEQNLNHDAMYWYRQDPGQGLRLIYYSQIVNDFQKGDIAEGYSVSREKKESFPLTVTSAQKNPTAFYLCASKFKVQYPFEQFFGPGTRLTVL.

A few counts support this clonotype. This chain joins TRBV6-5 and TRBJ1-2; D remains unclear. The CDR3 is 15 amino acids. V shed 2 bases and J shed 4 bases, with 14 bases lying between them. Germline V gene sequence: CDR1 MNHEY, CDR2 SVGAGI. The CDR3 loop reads CASSYEQTSFYGYTF. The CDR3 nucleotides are TGTGCCAGCAGTTACGAACAAACCAGCTTCTATGGCTACACCTTC.

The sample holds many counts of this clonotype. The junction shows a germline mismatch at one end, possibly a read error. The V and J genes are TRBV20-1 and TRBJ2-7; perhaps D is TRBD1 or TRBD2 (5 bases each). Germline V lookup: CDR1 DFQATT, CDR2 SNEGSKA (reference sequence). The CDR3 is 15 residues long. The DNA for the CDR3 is TGCAGTTCTAGCCGGGATGGGGCCGGGATCAGGGAGCAGTACTTC. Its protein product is CSSSRDGAGIREQYF.

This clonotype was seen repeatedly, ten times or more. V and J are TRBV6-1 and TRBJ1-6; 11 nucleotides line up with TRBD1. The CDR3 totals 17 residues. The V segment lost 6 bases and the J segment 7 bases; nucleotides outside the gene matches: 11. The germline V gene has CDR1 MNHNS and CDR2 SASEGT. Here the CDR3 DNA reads TGTGCCAGCAGCAAACGTCCCGGGACAGGGGGGAATTCACCCCTCCACTTT. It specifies CASSKRPGTGGNSPLHF.

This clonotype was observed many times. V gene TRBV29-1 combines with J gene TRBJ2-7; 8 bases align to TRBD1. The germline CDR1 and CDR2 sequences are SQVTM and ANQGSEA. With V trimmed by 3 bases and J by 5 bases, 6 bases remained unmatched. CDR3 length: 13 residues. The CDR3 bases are TGCAGCGTTGAGGCAGGGGGCCGCGACGAGCAGTACTTC. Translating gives CSVEAGGRDEQYF.

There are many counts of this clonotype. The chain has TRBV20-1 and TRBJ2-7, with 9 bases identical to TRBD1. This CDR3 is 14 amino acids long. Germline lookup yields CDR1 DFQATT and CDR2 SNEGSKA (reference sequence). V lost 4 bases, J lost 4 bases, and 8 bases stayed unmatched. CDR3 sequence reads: CSAMPGQGWYEQYF. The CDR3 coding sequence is TGCAGTGCTATGCCGGGACAGGGCTGGTACGAGCAGTACTTC.

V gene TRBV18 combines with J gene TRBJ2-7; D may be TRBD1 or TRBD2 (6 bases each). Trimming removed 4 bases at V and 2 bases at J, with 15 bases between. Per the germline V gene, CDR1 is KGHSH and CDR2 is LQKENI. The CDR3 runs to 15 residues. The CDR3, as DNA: TGTGCCAGCTCACGGGACGGGGGCAATGCCTACGAGCAGTACTTC. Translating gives CASSRDGGNAYEQYF.

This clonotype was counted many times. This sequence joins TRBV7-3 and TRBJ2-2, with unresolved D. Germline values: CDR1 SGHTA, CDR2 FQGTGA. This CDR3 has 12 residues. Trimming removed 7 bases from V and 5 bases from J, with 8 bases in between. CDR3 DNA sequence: TGTGCCAGCATGACTGCTACCGGGGAGCTGTTTTTT. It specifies CASMTATGELFF. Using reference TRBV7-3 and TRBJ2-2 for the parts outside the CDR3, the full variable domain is GAGVSQTPSNKVTEKGKYVELRCDPISGHTALYWYRQSLGQGPEFLIYFQGTGAADDSGLPNDRFFAVRPEGSVSTLKIQRTERGDSAVYLCASMTATGELFFGEGSRLTVL.

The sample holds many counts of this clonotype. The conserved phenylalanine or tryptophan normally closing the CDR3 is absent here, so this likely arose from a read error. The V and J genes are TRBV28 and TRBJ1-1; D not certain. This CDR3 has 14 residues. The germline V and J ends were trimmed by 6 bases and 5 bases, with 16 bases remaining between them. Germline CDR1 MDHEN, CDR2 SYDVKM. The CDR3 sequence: CASSPDPQGTEAFL. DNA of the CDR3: TGTGCCAGCAGCCCGGATCCCCAAGGGACTGAAGCTTTCCTT.

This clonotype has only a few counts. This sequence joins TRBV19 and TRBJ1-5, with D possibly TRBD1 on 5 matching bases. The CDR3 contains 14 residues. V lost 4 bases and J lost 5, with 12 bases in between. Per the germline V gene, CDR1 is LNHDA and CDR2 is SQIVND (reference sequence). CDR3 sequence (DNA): TGTGCCAGTAGTACCCTAGACAGCTATCAGCCCCAGCATTTT. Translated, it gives CASSTLDSYQPQHF.